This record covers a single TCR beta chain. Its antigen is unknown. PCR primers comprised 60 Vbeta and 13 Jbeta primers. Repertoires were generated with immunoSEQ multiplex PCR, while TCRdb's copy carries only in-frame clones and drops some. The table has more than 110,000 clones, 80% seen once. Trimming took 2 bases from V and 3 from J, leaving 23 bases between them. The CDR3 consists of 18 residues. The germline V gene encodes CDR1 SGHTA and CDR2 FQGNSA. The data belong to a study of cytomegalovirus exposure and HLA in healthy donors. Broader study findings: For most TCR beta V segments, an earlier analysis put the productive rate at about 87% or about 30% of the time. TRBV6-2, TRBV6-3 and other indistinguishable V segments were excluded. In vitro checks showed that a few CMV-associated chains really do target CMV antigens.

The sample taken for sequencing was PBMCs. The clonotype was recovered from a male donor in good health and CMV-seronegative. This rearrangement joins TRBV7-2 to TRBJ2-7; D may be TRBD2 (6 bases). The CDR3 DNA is TGTGCCAGCAGCTTAAGGTTGGGAACCCGGGACTCCTACTACGAGCAGTACTTC. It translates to CASSLRLGTRDSYYEQYF.